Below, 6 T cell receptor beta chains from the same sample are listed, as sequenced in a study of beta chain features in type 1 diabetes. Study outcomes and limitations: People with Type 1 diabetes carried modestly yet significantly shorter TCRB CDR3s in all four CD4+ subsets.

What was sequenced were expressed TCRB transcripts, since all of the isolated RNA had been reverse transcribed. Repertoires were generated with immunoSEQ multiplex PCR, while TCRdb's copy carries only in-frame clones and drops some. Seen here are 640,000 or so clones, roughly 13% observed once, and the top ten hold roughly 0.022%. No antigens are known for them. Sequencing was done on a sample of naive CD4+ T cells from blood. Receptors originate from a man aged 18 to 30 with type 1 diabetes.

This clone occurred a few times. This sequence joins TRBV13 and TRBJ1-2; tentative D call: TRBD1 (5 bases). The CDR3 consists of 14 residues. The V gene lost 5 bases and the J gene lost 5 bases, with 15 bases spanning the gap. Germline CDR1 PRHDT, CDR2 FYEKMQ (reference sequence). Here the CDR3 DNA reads TGTGCCAGCAGCCTGCAGGCCCCAGGGTATGGCTACACCTTC. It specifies CASSLQAPGYGYTF.

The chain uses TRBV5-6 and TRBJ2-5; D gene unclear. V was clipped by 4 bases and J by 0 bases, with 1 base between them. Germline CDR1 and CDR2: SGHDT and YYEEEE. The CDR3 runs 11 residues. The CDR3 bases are TGTGCCAGCAGCAACCAAGAGACCCAGTACTTC. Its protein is CASSNQETQYF.

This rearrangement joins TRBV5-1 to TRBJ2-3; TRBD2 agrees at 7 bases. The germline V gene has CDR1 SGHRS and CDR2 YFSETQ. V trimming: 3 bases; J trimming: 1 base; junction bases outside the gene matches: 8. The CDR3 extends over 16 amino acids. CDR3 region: CASSSSGREGTDTQYF. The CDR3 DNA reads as TGCGCCAGCAGCTCTAGCGGTCGAGAGGGCACAGATACGCAGTATTTT. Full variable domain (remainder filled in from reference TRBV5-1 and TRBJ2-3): KAGVTQTPRYLIKTRGQQVTLSCSPISGHRSVSWYQQTPGQGLQFLFEYFSETQRNKGNFPGRFSGRQFSNSRSEMNVSTLELGDSALYLCASSSSGREGTDTQYFGPGTRLTVL.

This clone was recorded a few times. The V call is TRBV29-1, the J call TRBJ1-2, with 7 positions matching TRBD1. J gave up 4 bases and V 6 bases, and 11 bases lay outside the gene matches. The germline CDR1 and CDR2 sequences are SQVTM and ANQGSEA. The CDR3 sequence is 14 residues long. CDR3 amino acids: CSVTKQGLAYGYTF. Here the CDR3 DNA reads TGCAGCGTGACAAAACAGGGGTTGGCCTATGGCTACACCTTC. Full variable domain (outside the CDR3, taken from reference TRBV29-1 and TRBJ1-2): SAVISQKPSRDICQRGTSLTIQCQVDSQVTMMFWYRQQPGQSLTLIATANQGSEATYESGFVIDKFPISRPNLTFSTLTVSNMSPEDSSIYLCSVTKQGLAYGYTFGSGTRLTVV.

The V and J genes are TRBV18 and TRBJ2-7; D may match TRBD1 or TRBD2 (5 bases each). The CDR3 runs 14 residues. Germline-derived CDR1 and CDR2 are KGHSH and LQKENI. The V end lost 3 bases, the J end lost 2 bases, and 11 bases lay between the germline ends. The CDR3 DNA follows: TGTGCCAGCTCACCCGGGGCCGGCCCCTACGAGCAGTACTTC. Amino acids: CASSPGAGPYEQYF.

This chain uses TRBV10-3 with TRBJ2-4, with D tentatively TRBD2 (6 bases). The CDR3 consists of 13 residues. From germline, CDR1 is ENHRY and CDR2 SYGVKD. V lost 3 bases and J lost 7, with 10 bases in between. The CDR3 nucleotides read TGTGCCATCAGTGAATGGGGGGAGAACATTCAGTACTTC. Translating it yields CAISEWGENIQYF.